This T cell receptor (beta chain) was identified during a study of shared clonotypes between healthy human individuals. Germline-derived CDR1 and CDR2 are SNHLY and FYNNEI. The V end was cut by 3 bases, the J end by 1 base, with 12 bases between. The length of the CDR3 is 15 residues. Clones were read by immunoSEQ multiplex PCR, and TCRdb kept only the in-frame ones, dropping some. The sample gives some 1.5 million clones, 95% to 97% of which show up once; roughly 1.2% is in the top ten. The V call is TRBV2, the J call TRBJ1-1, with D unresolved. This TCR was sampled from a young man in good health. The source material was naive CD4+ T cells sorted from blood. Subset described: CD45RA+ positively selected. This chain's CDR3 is CASSDRRAANTEAFF. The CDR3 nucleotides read TGTGCCAGCAGTGATCGTAGGGCAGCGAACACTGAAGCTTTCTTT.